The rows below give T cell receptor beta chains drawn from one sample of a study of blood T cell repertoires in COVID-19. Profiling relied on immunoSEQ multiplex PCR, and the TCRdb table lists in-frame clones only, not all of them. The top ten clones hold over 25% of a sample with 45,000 to 65,000 clones, about 89% of them seen once. The specimen was peripheral blood. The receptors here all came from a human donor in a cohort sampled during active COVID-19. Both conserved end residues are part of each CDR3.

>TRBV4-3
CASSQEPGRAYGYTF
>TRBV6-9
CASSYAVNQPQHF
>TRBV7-2
CASSLTAGHGYTF
>TRBV7-8
CASSYSGTAKNEKLFF
>TRBV11-2
CASSLDRGSDTQYF
>TRBV27
CASSARLAGGETQYF
>TRBV5-1
CASSSPSGGSNTGELFF
>TRBV29-1
CSVELEPRGYGYTF
>TRBV10-2
CASSEPGTSRRAQYF
>TRBV29-1
CSVARQEVADTQYF